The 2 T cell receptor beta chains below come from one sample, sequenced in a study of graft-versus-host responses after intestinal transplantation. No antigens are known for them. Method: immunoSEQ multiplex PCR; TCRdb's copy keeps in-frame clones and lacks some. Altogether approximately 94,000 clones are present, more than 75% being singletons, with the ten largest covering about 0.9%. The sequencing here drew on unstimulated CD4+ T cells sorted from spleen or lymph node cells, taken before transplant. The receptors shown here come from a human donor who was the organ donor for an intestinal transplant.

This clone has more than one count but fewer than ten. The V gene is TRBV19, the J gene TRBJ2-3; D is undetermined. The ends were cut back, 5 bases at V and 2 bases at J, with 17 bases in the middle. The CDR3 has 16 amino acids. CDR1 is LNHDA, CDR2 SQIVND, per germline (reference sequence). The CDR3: CASSHWQNTDTDTQYF. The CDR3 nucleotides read TGTGCCAGTAGTCACTGGCAGAACACTGACACAGATACGCAGTATTTT.

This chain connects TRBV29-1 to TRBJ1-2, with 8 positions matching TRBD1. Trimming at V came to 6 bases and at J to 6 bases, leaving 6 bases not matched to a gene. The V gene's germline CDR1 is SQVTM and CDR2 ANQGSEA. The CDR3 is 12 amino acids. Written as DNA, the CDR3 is TGCAGCGTGGAGGACAGGGAGAATGGCTACACCTTC. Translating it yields CSVEDRENGYTF.